This T cell receptor (beta chain) originates from a study of siplizumab effects on memory and regulatory T cells. Study-level points and caveats: Significant reduction of alloreactive sequences traceable to unstimulated CD4+ memory cells was observed with siplizumab. Siplizumab cultures yielded proliferating Tregs whose suppressive function was not confirmed.

The V gene's germline CDR1 is MNHNS and CDR2 SASEGT. CDR3 length: 15 residues. V lost 7 bases, J lost 3 bases, and 16 bases lay in between. As to this clone: Its antigen is undetermined.

TCRdb keeps only in-frame clones here, not all; method: immunoSEQ multiplex PCR. The table includes fewer than 85,000 clones, roughly 86% detected once. Sequenced: Tregs sorted from blood. This TCR derives from a human donor in good health. V usage is TRBV6-1 and J usage is TRBJ1-5; D gene uncertain. CDR3 in DNA: TGTGCCAGCATGGCGTGGGGTCTCCTCAATCAGCCCCAGCATTTT. Protein product: CASMAWGLLNQPQHF.